Reported below is one T cell receptor beta chain. The data were produced by immunoSEQ multiplex PCR, yet TCRdb's version contains in-frame clones alone and is incomplete. The table includes some 200,000 clones, 90% to 95% detected once. This specimen belongs to a study of control samples from healthy donors and cancer patients. Trimming shortened V by 2 bases and J by 1 base, and 8 bases separated the two germline ends. The CDR3 contains 14 residues. CDR1 is SGHTA and CDR2 is FQGNSA in the germline V gene. The sequence was obtained from a woman in her 30s in good health. Sequencing was done on a sample of blood. This chain uses TRBV7-2 with TRBJ1-1; D ambiguous. The CDR3, as DNA: TGTGCCAGCAGCTTACACAGCGGGAACACTGAAGCTTTCTTT. It encodes CASSLHSGNTEAFF.